The source of this TCR beta chain is a study of T cell clonotyping in hematopoietic cell transplantation. Sequencing was performed with immunoSEQ multiplex PCR; in TCRdb, only in-frame clones are kept and a portion is missing. The sample lists 9,500 to 12,000 clones, around 86% occurring once. Concerning this clone: Its antigen is unidentified.

Germline V gene lookup returns CDR1 LNHDA and CDR2 SQIVND (reference sequence). V was pared by 4 bases and J by 3 bases, with 9 bases between. The CDR3 length is 13 residues. Points from the study as a whole: Pathologically expanded recipient clonotypes increased progressively from day 30 to day 180 as diversity fell. Few recipient clonotypes overlapped donors; over 95% were de novo at given depth.

The V and J genes are TRBV19 and TRBJ1-1; D call uncertain. The receptor was derived from a male patient between 55 and 70 years old who had an allogeneic stem cell transplant from an unrelated donor, so the T cells may come from the graft donor. Some clones in this sample may be carry-over from other donors' samples. Sequences were derived from PBMCs, sampled 180 days after allogeneic stem cell transplant. The CDR3 DNA reads as TGTGCCAGTAGTAAGAGGCAGTACACTGAAGCTTTCTTT. Translated: CASSKRQYTEAFF.